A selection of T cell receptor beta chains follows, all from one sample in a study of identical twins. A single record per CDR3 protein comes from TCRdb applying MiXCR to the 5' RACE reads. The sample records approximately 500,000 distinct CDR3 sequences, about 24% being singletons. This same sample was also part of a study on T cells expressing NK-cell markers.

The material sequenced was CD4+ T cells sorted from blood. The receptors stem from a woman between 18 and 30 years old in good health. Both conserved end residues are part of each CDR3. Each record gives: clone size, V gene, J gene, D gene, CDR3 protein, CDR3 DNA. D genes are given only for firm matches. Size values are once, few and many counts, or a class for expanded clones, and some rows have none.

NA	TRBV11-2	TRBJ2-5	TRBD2	CASSPPAGSETQYF	TGTGCCAGCAGCCCTCCAGCGGGGTCGGAGACCCAGTACTTC
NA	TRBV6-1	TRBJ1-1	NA	CASGGFSIMNTEAFF	TGTGCCAGTGGGGGCTTCTCGATAATGAACACTGAAGCTTTCTTT
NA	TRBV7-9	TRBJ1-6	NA	CASSLGSAEHSPLHF	TGTGCCAGCAGCTTAGGTTCGGCAGAGCATTCACCCCTCCACTTT
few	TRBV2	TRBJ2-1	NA	CASRMGPGGNEQFF	TGTGCCAGCAGAATGGGACCGGGCGGCAATGAGCAGTTCTTC
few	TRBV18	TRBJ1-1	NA	CASSPMGRGLNTEAFF	TGTGCCAGCTCACCAATGGGGAGGGGTTTGAACACTGAAGCTTTCTTT
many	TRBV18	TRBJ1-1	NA	CASSPRNTEAFF	TGTGCCAGCTCACCGAGGAACACTGAAGCTTTCTTT
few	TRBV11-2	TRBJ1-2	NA	CASSPGPGIGYTF	TGTGCCAGCAGCCCCGGACCCGGGATTGGCTACACCTTC
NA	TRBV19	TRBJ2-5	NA	CASQPEYQETQYF	TGTGCCAGCCAACCGGAATACCAAGAGACCCAGTACTTC
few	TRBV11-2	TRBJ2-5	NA	CASSLVSGVETQYF	TGTGCCAGCAGCTTAGTGTCCGGGGTGGAGACCCAGTACTTC
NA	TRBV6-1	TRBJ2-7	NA	CASSEGLLTAYEQYF	TGTGCCAGCAGTGAAGGGCTCTTAACGGCCTACGAGCAGTACTTC
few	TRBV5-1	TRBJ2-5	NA	CASSRTGPRSSETQYF	TGCGCCAGCAGCCGAACGGGACCCAGGTCCTCTGAGACCCAGTACTTC
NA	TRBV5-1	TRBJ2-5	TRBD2	CASSLLAGSQETQYF	TGCGCCAGCTCCCTCTTAGCGGGGAGCCAAGAGACCCAGTACTTC
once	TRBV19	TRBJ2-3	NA	CASRDRLSTDTQYF	TGTGCCAGTAGAGACCGTCTAAGCACAGATACGCAGTATTTT
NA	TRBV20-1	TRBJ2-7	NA	CSARLAHEQYF	TGCAGTGCTAGACTAGCCCACGAGCAGTACTTC
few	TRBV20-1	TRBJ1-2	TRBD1	CSAPDRDYYGYTF	TGCAGTGCCCCGGACAGGGATTACTATGGCTACACCTTC
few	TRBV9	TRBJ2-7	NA	CASTLPCYEQYF	TGTGCCAGCACCCTCCCCTGTTACGAGCAGTACTTC
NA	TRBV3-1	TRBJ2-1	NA	CASSHLTGGEQFF	TGTGCCAGCAGCCACTTGACAGGCGGTGAGCAGTTCTTC
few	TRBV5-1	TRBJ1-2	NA	CASSNTGIYGYTF	TGCGCCAGCAGCAATACAGGGATCTATGGCTACACCTTC
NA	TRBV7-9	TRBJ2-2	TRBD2	CASSLETGGRNTGELFF	TGTGCCAGCAGCTTAGAGACCGGCGGGAGAAACACCGGGGAGCTGTTTTTT
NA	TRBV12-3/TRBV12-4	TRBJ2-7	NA	CASSLGRGHHEQYF	TGTGCCAGCAGTTTGGGGAGGGGGCACCACGAGCAGTACTTC
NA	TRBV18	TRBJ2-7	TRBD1	CASSPMPGTVEQYF	TGTGCCAGCTCACCGATGCCCGGGACAGTCGAGCAGTACTTC
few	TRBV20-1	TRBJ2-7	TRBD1	CSATGDSYEQYF	TGCAGTGCGACAGGGGACTCCTACGAGCAGTACTTC
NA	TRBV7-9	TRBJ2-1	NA	CASSLEANPFF	TGTGCCAGCAGCTTAGAGGCAAACCCTTTCTTC
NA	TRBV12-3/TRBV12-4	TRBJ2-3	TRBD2	CASSLGGSLTDTQYF	TGTGCCAGCAGTTTAGGCGGGAGTTTGACAGATACGCAGTATTTT
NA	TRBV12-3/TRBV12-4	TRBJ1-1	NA	CASSPAGTGVTEAFF	TGTGCCAGCAGTCCAGCGGGTACCGGGGTCACTGAAGCTTTCTTT
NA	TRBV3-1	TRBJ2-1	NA	CASSRRSQGQFF	TGTGCCAGCAGCCGTCGGAGTCAAGGGCAGTTCTTC
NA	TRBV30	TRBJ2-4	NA	CAWSGGGTKNIQYF	TGTGCCTGGAGTGGAGGGGGAACCAAAAACATTCAGTACTTC
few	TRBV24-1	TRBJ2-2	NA	CATSENTGELFF	TGTGCCACCAGTGAGAACACCGGGGAGCTGTTTTTT
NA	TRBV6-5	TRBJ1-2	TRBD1	CASSYLGTGNYGYTF	TGTGCCAGCAGTTACCTGGGGACAGGGAACTATGGCTACACCTTC
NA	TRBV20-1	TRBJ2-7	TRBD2	CRAGTSGSYEQYF	TGCAGAGCAGGGACTAGCGGCTCCTACGAGCAGTACTTC
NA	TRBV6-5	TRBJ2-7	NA	CASSFTADPYEQYF	TGTGCCAGCAGTTTTACGGCGGACCCCTACGAGCAGTACTTC
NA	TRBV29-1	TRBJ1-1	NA	CSVADWETEAFF	TGCAGCGTTGCTGATTGGGAAACTGAAGCTTTCTTT
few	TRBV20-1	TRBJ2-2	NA	CSASGGRNTGELFF	TGCAGTGCTAGCGGGGGCCGGAACACCGGGGAGCTGTTTTTT
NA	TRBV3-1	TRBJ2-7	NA	CASSQVMDTYEQYF	TGTGCCAGCAGCCAAGTAATGGACACCTACGAGCAGTACTTC
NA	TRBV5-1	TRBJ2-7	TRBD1	CASGRGQGYEQYF	TGCGCCAGCGGACGGGGACAGGGCTACGAGCAGTACTTC
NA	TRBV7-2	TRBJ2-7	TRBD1	CASSFQQGAEEQYF	TGTGCCAGCAGTTTTCAACAGGGGGCGGAAGAGCAGTACTTC
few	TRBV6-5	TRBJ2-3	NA	CASSYFGNPDTQYF	TGTGCCAGCAGTTACTTTGGGAATCCAGATACGCAGTATTTT
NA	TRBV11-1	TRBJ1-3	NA	CASSLGNYGGALSGNTIYF	TGTGCCAGCAGCTTAGGAAACTACGGGGGGGCCCTCTCTGGAAACACCATATATTTT
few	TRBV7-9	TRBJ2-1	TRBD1	CASSPGQGGNEQFF	TGTGCCAGCAGCCCGGGACAGGGGGGAAATGAGCAGTTCTTC
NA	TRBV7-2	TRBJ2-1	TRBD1	CASREIRTGANEQFF	TGTGCCAGCAGGGAAATCCGGACAGGGGCAAATGAGCAGTTCTTC